This T cell receptor beta chain was sequenced during a study of cytomegalovirus exposure and HLA in healthy donors. Primers: 60 Vbeta forward and 13 Jbeta reverse. The protocol was immunoSEQ multiplex PCR, while the TCRdb copy is restricted to in-frame clones and leaves out a portion. The sample includes 140,000 or so clones, less than 85% of them seen just once. Whole-study findings and limits: According to an earlier analysis, most TCR beta V segments yielded productive rearrangements about 90% or about 30% of the time. A missense DCLRE1C variant was associated with V- and J-gene trimming of TCR beta chains in a later analysis, and an independent cohort replicated the association.

This CDR3 region has 14 residues. Trimming stripped 7 bases from V and 4 bases from J, with 16 bases between. CDR1 and CDR2 (germline): SGHAT, FQNNGV. Note on this clone: Its antigen is unknown.

The clonotype originates from a man between 18 and 29 years old in good health and CMV-seropositive. What was sequenced was PBMCs. The chain links TRBV11-2 to TRBJ1-1; D is perhaps TRBD1 (5 bases). CDR3 residues: CASTPARGVTEAFF. The CDR3, as DNA: TGTGCCAGCACTCCGGCCCGGGGGGTCACTGAAGCTTTCTTT.